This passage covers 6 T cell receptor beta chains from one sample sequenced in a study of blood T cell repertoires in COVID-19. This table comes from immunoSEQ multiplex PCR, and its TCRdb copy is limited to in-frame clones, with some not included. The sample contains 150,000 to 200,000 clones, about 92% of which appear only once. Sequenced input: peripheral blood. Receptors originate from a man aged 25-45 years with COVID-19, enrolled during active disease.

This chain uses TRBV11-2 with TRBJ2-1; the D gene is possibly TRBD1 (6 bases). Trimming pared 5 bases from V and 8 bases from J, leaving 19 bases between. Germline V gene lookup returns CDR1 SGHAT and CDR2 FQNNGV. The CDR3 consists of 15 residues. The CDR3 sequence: CASSHQFDRNDEQFF. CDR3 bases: TGTGCCAGCAGCCACCAGTTCGACAGGAACGATGAGCAGTTCTTC. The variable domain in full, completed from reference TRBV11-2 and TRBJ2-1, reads EAGVAQSPRYKIIEKRQSVAFWCNPISGHATLYWYQQILGQGPKLLIQFQNNGVVDDSQLPKDRFSAERLKGVDSTLKIQPAKLEDSAVYLCASSHQFDRNDEQFFGPGTRLTVL.

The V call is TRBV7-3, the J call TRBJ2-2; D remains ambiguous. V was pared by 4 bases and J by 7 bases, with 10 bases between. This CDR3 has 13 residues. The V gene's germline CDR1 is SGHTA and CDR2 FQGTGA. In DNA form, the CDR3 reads TGTGCCAGCAGCTCGGTCCCGGGCGGGGAGCTGTTTTTT. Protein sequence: CASSSVPGGELFF.

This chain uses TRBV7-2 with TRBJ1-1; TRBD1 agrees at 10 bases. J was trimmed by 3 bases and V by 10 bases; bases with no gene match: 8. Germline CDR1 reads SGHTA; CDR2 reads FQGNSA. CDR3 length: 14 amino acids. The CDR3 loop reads CATLKDRGDTEAFF. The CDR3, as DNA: TGTGCCACCCTTAAGGACAGGGGGGACACTGAAGCTTTCTTT.

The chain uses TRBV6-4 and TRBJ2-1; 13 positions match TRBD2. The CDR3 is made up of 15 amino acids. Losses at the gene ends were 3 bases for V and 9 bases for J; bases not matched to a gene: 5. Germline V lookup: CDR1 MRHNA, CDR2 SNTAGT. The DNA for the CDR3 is TGTGCCAGCAGTGAAACTAGCGGGGGGGCCTTTGAGCAGTTCTTC. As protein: CASSETSGGAFEQFF.

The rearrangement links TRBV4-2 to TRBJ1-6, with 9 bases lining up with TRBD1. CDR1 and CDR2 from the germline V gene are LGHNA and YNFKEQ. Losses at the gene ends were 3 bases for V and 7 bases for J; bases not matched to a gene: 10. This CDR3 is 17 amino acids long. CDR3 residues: CASSHSPGQGLNSPLHF. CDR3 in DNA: TGTGCCAGCAGCCATTCCCCGGGACAGGGATTAAATTCACCCCTCCACTTT.

Written as DNA, the CDR3 is TGTGCCAGTACCCCCGGGACAGGCGTAGCGGGGACCCAGTACTTC. Translated: CASTPGTGVAGTQYF. The V gene is TRBV19, the J gene TRBJ2-5; maybe TRBD1 (8 bases). The CDR3 runs 15 residues. Germline lookup yields CDR1 LNHDA and CDR2 SQIVND (reference sequence). V was trimmed by 7 bases and J by 7 bases, leaving 22 bases between them.